This TCR beta chain appears in the sequencing data of a study of low-dose radiotherapy and immunotherapy resistance in tumors. As concerns this clonotype: With a far larger clone one base away, a read error is the likely cause.

Both TCRalpha and TCRbeta chains were reverse transcribed with V-gene-specific primers. With a V-primer adapter and a constant-region primer, TCRs were amplified for approximately 19 PCR cycles. TCRdb used MiXCR to reprocess the reads, holding one entry per CDR3 protein. The sample shows almost 45,000 distinct CDR3 sequences, around a quarter of them seen only once. Germline V CDR1 and CDR2: MDHEN, SYDVKM. The CDR3 runs 12 residues. V was clipped by 4 bases and J by 3 bases, with 5 bases between them. Time point described: after trial treatment. As for treatment: LDRT plus nivolumab, ipilimumab, low-dose cyclophosphamide and aspirin (RACIN trial). As their treatment, donors received nivolumab, ipilimumab, aspirin, low-dose cyclophosphamide and low-dose radiotherapy.

The TCR originated in a male donor with prostate cancer. The chain couples TRBV28 to TRBJ2-3, with no clear D. The material sequenced was PBMCs, taken after low-dose radiotherapy plus immunotherapy. CDR3 residues: CASSSPTDTQYF. CDR3 bases: TGTGCCAGCAGTTCACCGACAGATACGCAGTATTTT.